A selection of T cell receptor beta chains follows, all from one sample in a study of blood T cell repertoires in COVID-19. Some clones are missing from TCRdb's copy, which holds only in-frame ones; the method was immunoSEQ multiplex PCR. Of some 220,000 clones in the sample, 70% to 90% were seen once. Specimen: peripheral blood. These receptors were taken from a woman between 70 and 85 years old with COVID-19, enrolled during active disease. Both conserved end residues are part of each CDR3. Fields, in order: J gene, V gene, D gene, clone size, CDR3 DNA, CDR3 protein. D genes are given only for firm matches. Clone size appears in some rows only: once, few, many, or a class for an expanded clone.

j_call: TRBJ1-5; v_call: TRBV7-2; d_call: -; clone_size: -; cdr3_nt: TGTGCCAGCAGCTTAGCGTTGGGGACTTCTAGCAATCAGCCCCAGCATTTT; cdr3_aa: CASSLALGTSSNQPQHF
j_call: TRBJ1-3; v_call: TRBV27; d_call: TRBD1; clone_size: -; cdr3_nt: TGTGCCAGCAGTCGGACAGGGGGATCTGGAAACACCATATATTTT; cdr3_aa: CASSRTGGSGNTIYF
j_call: TRBJ2-2; v_call: TRBV9; d_call: -; clone_size: -; cdr3_nt: TGTGCCAGCAGCGTAGCGGGCGGGTCGAACACCGGGGAGCTGTTTTTT; cdr3_aa: CASSVAGGSNTGELFF
j_call: TRBJ1-2; v_call: TRBV5-1; d_call: TRBD1; clone_size: -; cdr3_nt: TGCGCCAGCAGCTTGGCCGGGACAGGGAACTATGGCTACACCTTC; cdr3_aa: CASSLAGTGNYGYTF
j_call: TRBJ1-2; v_call: TRBV9; d_call: -; clone_size: -; cdr3_nt: TGTGCCAGCAGCCCAAGATCGGGGGGGTCATATGGCTACACCTTC; cdr3_aa: CASSPRSGGSYGYTF
j_call: TRBJ1-2; v_call: TRBV4-2; d_call: TRBD1; clone_size: -; cdr3_nt: TGTGCCAGCAGCCAAGGGGGGGCAGAGGGACAGAGCTATGGCTACACCTTC; cdr3_aa: CASSQGGAEGQSYGYTF
j_call: TRBJ1-1; v_call: TRBV7-2; d_call: TRBD1; clone_size: -; cdr3_nt: TGTGCCAGCAGCGAAAACAGGGGGAAGGGCACTGAAGCTTTCTTT; cdr3_aa: CASSENRGKGTEAFF
j_call: TRBJ1-2; v_call: TRBV9; d_call: TRBD1; clone_size: -; cdr3_nt: TGTGCCAGCAGCACGACAGGGACCTATGGCTACACCTTC; cdr3_aa: CASSTTGTYGYTF
j_call: TRBJ1-3; v_call: TRBV7-8; d_call: TRBD1; clone_size: -; cdr3_nt: TGTGCCAGCAGCTCGACACAGGGGGCGGATGGAAACACCATATATTTT; cdr3_aa: CASSSTQGADGNTIYF
j_call: TRBJ2-1; v_call: TRBV7-9; d_call: TRBD2; clone_size: few; cdr3_nt: TGTGCCAGCCGCCCGGCTAGCGGGGGATCATCCTACAATGAGCAGTTCTTC; cdr3_aa: CASRPASGGSSYNEQFF
j_call: TRBJ2-2; v_call: TRBV2; d_call: TRBD1; clone_size: -; cdr3_nt: TGTGCCAGCATTAAGGACAGGGTGGAGACCGGGGAGCTGTTTTTT; cdr3_aa: CASIKDRVETGELFF
j_call: TRBJ2-3; v_call: TRBV5-4; d_call: TRBD2; clone_size: -; cdr3_nt: TGTGCCAGCAGCTTCGGACTAGCGGGGAGCCCTTCCACAGATACGCAGTATTTT; cdr3_aa: CASSFGLAGSPSTDTQYF
j_call: TRBJ2-5; v_call: TRBV5-6; d_call: -; clone_size: once; cdr3_nt: TGTGCCAGCAGCTTGTACAGCCGGGAGACCCAGTACTTC; cdr3_aa: CASSLYSRETQYF
j_call: TRBJ2-3; v_call: TRBV7-2; d_call: TRBD2; clone_size: -; cdr3_nt: TGTGCCAGCAGCTTAGGGCTAGCGGGGGCCAGTAGCACAGATACGCAGTATTTT; cdr3_aa: CASSLGLAGASSTDTQYF
j_call: TRBJ1-6; v_call: TRBV13; d_call: TRBD1; clone_size: few; cdr3_nt: TGTGCCAGCAGCGAAATGACAGGGGGTGGTTCACCCCTCCACTTT; cdr3_aa: CASSEMTGGGSPLHF
j_call: TRBJ2-1; v_call: TRBV5-1; d_call: -; clone_size: -; cdr3_nt: TGCGCCAGCAGCCCGCAGGCAGCCACCGGGGGTGAGCAGTTCTTC; cdr3_aa: CASSPQAATGGEQFF
j_call: TRBJ1-3; v_call: TRBV5-6; d_call: TRBD1; clone_size: -; cdr3_nt: TGTGCCAGCAGCTTGGTTCAGGGGGCTTACTCTGGAAACACCATATATTTT; cdr3_aa: CASSLVQGAYSGNTIYF
j_call: TRBJ2-3; v_call: TRBV5-1; d_call: -; clone_size: -; cdr3_nt: TGCGCCAGCAGCTTGGGATCGGGTCAAACAGATACGCAGTATTTT; cdr3_aa: CASSLGSGQTDTQYF
j_call: TRBJ2-3; v_call: TRBV7-6; d_call: TRBD1; clone_size: -; cdr3_nt: TGTGCCAGCAGGCACAGGGGAGAGACAGATACGCAGTATTTT; cdr3_aa: CASRHRGETDTQYF
j_call: TRBJ1-5; v_call: TRBV5-1; d_call: -; clone_size: -; cdr3_nt: TGCGCCAGCAGCTTGGCCGGAGTACCCAATCAGCCCCAGCATTTT; cdr3_aa: CASSLAGVPNQPQHF
j_call: TRBJ1-2; v_call: TRBV4-3; d_call: -; clone_size: -; cdr3_nt: TGCGCCAGCAGCCAAGGTCTGGGGGCCACCTATGGCTACACCTTC; cdr3_aa: CASSQGLGATYGYTF
j_call: TRBJ2-1; v_call: TRBV10-3; d_call: TRBD2; clone_size: -; cdr3_nt: TGTGCCATCAGTGAGTCTAAGCGGGAGGGCTACAATGAGCAGTTCTTC; cdr3_aa: CAISESKREGYNEQFF
j_call: TRBJ2-5; v_call: TRBV7-3; d_call: TRBD2; clone_size: -; cdr3_nt: TGTGCCAGCAGCTTAACGGGGACTAGCGCGGAGACCCAGTACTTC; cdr3_aa: CASSLTGTSAETQYF
j_call: TRBJ2-3; v_call: TRBV3-1/TRBV3-2; d_call: -; clone_size: -; cdr3_nt: TGTGCCAGCAGCCAAGATTTGTTCCGGGGTGGCACAGATACGCAGTATTTT; cdr3_aa: CASSQDLFRGGTDTQYF
j_call: TRBJ2-1; v_call: TRBV7-3; d_call: -; clone_size: once; cdr3_nt: TGTGCCAGCAGCTCAATGGGGGCGGGTTACAATGAGCAGTTCTTC; cdr3_aa: CASSSMGAGYNEQFF
j_call: TRBJ1-1; v_call: TRBV10-3; d_call: -; clone_size: -; cdr3_nt: TGTGCCATCAGTGAGTCGTACGGGTTCTACACTGAAGCTTTCTTT; cdr3_aa: CAISESYGFYTEAFF
j_call: TRBJ2-5; v_call: TRBV5-1; d_call: -; clone_size: -; cdr3_nt: TGCGCCAGCAGCTTCACGGGAGACCCCCCAGAGACCCAGTACTTC; cdr3_aa: CASSFTGDPPETQYF
j_call: TRBJ2-1; v_call: TRBV24-1; d_call: -; clone_size: -; cdr3_nt: TGTGCCACCAGTGGTACAGGGAGCTCCTACAATGAGCAGTTCTTC; cdr3_aa: CATSGTGSSYNEQFF
j_call: TRBJ1-1; v_call: TRBV3-1/TRBV3-2; d_call: TRBD1; clone_size: -; cdr3_nt: TGTGCCAGCAGCCAAGATGGCGGACAGGTGTCTGAAGCTTTCTTT; cdr3_aa: CASSQDGGQVSEAFF
j_call: TRBJ1-2; v_call: TRBV6-5; d_call: TRBD1; clone_size: -; cdr3_nt: TGTGCCACCGGGACAGCTAACTATGGCTACACCTTC; cdr3_aa: CATGTANYGYTF
j_call: TRBJ2-7; v_call: TRBV6-2/TRBV6-3; d_call: TRBD2; clone_size: -; cdr3_nt: TGTGCCAGCAGTACCCTCGCGGGGGGGCAGGGCGAGCAGTACTTC; cdr3_aa: CASSTLAGGQGEQYF
j_call: TRBJ2-3; v_call: TRBV27; d_call: -; clone_size: few; cdr3_nt: TGTGCCAGCAGTTTCGGGGGGCATACGCAGTATTTT; cdr3_aa: CASSFGGHTQYF
j_call: TRBJ2-3; v_call: TRBV10-3; d_call: -; clone_size: once; cdr3_nt: TGTGCCATCAGTGACAGGGCGAGCACAGATACGCAGTATTTT; cdr3_aa: CAISDRASTDTQYF
j_call: TRBJ1-2; v_call: TRBV20-1; d_call: -; clone_size: -; cdr3_nt: TGCAGTGCTAGTGAGCCAGATTTGGCCAACTATGGCTACACCTTC; cdr3_aa: CSASEPDLANYGYTF
j_call: TRBJ1-2; v_call: TRBV6-2/TRBV6-3; d_call: -; clone_size: -; cdr3_nt: TGTGCCAGCAGTCACGAAATCCGGGTCGTGAGGGACTATGGCTACACCTTC; cdr3_aa: CASSHEIRVVRDYGYTF
j_call: TRBJ2-1; v_call: TRBV30; d_call: -; clone_size: -; cdr3_nt: TGTGCCTGGAGTGGAGACAGGACCAGCTACAATGAGCAGTTCTTC; cdr3_aa: CAWSGDRTSYNEQFF
j_call: TRBJ1-6; v_call: TRBV11-2; d_call: -; clone_size: -; cdr3_nt: TGTGCCAGCAGCTTAGTGAGGAGGGGATTTACCTATAATTCACCCCTCCACTTT; cdr3_aa: CASSLVRRGFTYNSPLHF
j_call: TRBJ1-4; v_call: TRBV12-3/TRBV12-4; d_call: -; clone_size: few; cdr3_nt: TGTGCCAGCAGTTTCTTAAGGGGGGAAAAACTGTTTTTT; cdr3_aa: CASSFLRGEKLFF
j_call: TRBJ2-1; v_call: TRBV2; d_call: TRBD2; clone_size: -; cdr3_nt: TGTGCCAGCCAGACTAGCGAAGCCTACAATGAGCAGTTCTTC; cdr3_aa: CASQTSEAYNEQFF
j_call: TRBJ1-5; v_call: TRBV21-1; d_call: -; clone_size: -; cdr3_nt: TGTGCCAGCAGCAATCTTGGGAGGGGCCGGGAGCCCCAGCATTTT; cdr3_aa: CASSNLGRGREPQHF
j_call: TRBJ1-5; v_call: TRBV5-1; d_call: -; clone_size: -; cdr3_nt: TGCGCCAGCAGCTTACGGGGGGAGGATCAGCCCCAGCATTTT; cdr3_aa: CASSLRGEDQPQHF
j_call: TRBJ1-2; v_call: TRBV11-3; d_call: TRBD1; clone_size: -; cdr3_nt: TGTGCCAGCAGCGCATCCGGGACAGGGTCGTGGCCGAACTATGGCTACACCTTC; cdr3_aa: CASSASGTGSWPNYGYTF
j_call: TRBJ2-1; v_call: TRBV7-3; d_call: TRBD1; clone_size: -; cdr3_nt: TGTGCCAGCAGCTTTACAGGGGGGAGCAATGAGCAGTTCTTC; cdr3_aa: CASSFTGGSNEQFF
j_call: TRBJ1-2; v_call: TRBV20-1; d_call: TRBD1; clone_size: -; cdr3_nt: TGCAGTGCTAGTCCGGACAGGGGTCGTAACTATGGCTACACCTTC; cdr3_aa: CSASPDRGRNYGYTF
j_call: TRBJ1-5; v_call: TRBV7-2; d_call: -; clone_size: once; cdr3_nt: TGTGCCAGCAGCTTAGGTCCGGGTGATTATCAGCCCCAGCATTTT; cdr3_aa: CASSLGPGDYQPQHF
j_call: TRBJ2-7; v_call: TRBV5-1; d_call: -; clone_size: -; cdr3_nt: TGCGCCAGCAGCTTGACGGGGGACGGCCTCGAGCAGTACTTC; cdr3_aa: CASSLTGDGLEQYF
j_call: TRBJ1-6; v_call: TRBV7-2; d_call: TRBD1; clone_size: -; cdr3_nt: TGTGCCAGCAGCAAGGGACAGGGAGATAATTCACCCCTCCACTTT; cdr3_aa: CASSKGQGDNSPLHF
j_call: TRBJ2-6; v_call: TRBV30; d_call: TRBD1; clone_size: -; cdr3_nt: TGTGCCTGGGACCCCAGGGGGACTGGGGCCAACGTCCTGACTTTC; cdr3_aa: CAWDPRGTGANVLTF
j_call: TRBJ1-2; v_call: TRBV10-3; d_call: TRBD1; clone_size: -; cdr3_nt: TGTGCCATCAGGTATACCGGGACAGGGTTCGACTATGGCTACACCTTC; cdr3_aa: CAIRYTGTGFDYGYTF
j_call: TRBJ2-1; v_call: TRBV6-2/TRBV6-3; d_call: TRBD2; clone_size: -; cdr3_nt: TGTGCCAGCAGTACTCTTACGGGACTAGCGGGGAACGAGCAGTTCTTC; cdr3_aa: CASSTLTGLAGNEQFF
j_call: TRBJ2-7; v_call: TRBV6-2/TRBV6-3; d_call: -; clone_size: few; cdr3_nt: TGTGCCAGCAGTTACCAGGGCCTCGAGCAGTACTTC; cdr3_aa: CASSYQGLEQYF
j_call: TRBJ2-2; v_call: TRBV3-1/TRBV3-2; d_call: TRBD2; clone_size: -; cdr3_nt: TGTGCCAGCAGCCATCCTAGCGGGACGAACACCGGGGAGCTGTTTTTT; cdr3_aa: CASSHPSGTNTGELFF
j_call: TRBJ1-5; v_call: TRBV29-1; d_call: -; clone_size: -; cdr3_nt: TGCAGCGTCAGCGGAGGAGGTAGCAATCAGCCCCAGCATTTT; cdr3_aa: CSVSGGGSNQPQHF